The next 5 T cell receptor beta chains were all read from a single sample in a study of T cell clones after liver transplantation. Libraries were prepared by immunoSEQ multiplex PCR; TCRdb keeps only in-frame clonotypes and omits some of them. In the table there are 9,000 to 10,000 clones, about two thirds of which are singletons. This sample comprised CD8+ T cells from blood, obtained at the approximately 16-month timepoint. Source of these receptors: a human patient who received a liver transplant. Some T cells may have originated in the graft donor.

The chain is built from TRBV7-8 and TRBJ2-7; TRBD2 aligns across 15 bases. Germline V gene data show CDR1 as SGHVS and CDR2 as FQNEAQ. The V segment lost 1 base and the J segment 4 bases; nucleotides outside the gene matches: 8. The length of the CDR3 is 18 residues. The CDR3 spells CASSLVDAGTSGRYEQYV. The CDR3 bases are TGTGCCAGCAGCTTAGTCGACGCCGGGACTAGCGGGAGGTACGAGCAGTACGTC.

This clone was found once. The chain uses TRBV10-3 and TRBJ2-3; 8 bases fit TRBD2. J lost 6 bases, V lost 6 bases, and 11 bases had no gene match. CDR3 length: 15 amino acids. The germline CDR1 and CDR2 sequences are ENHRY and SYGVKD. For the CDR3, the DNA is TGTGCCATCAGCCGGGCGGGGGGCACGGAGGATACGCAGTATTTT. The encoded protein is CAISRAGGTEDTQYF.

This CDR3 is CASSSGPSSSYEQYF. In DNA form, the CDR3 reads TGTGCCAGCAGCTCCGGACCTTCTAGCTCCTACGAGCAGTACTTC. The chain couples TRBV7-9 to TRBJ2-7; D unresolved. V lost 4 bases and J lost 0, with 13 bases in between. CDR1 SEHNR and CDR2 FQNEAQ come from the germline V gene (reference sequence). The CDR3 spans 15 residues.

The J gene is TRBJ1-1, the V gene TRBV6-1; D unresolved. Trimming took 1 base from V and 4 from J, leaving 7 bases between them. Germline V gene lookup returns CDR1 MNHNS and CDR2 SASEGT. This CDR3 spans 13 amino acids. The CDR3 sequence: CASSEGTGTEAFF. Written as DNA, the CDR3 is TGTGCCAGCAGTGAAGGGACGGGCACTGAAGCTTTCTTT.

By share of the sample, this clone is medium-sized. This sample also contains other DNA sequences that code for the same CDR3. The V and J genes are TRBV4-1 and TRBJ2-3; D is ambiguous. CDR1 MGHRA and CDR2 YSYEKL come from the germline V gene. This CDR3 has 14 residues. Trimming left V 0 bases short and J 2 bases short, with 6 bases between. CDR3 nucleotides: TGCGCCAGCAGCCAAGACACTAACACAGATACGCAGTATTTT. Its protein is CASSQDTNTDTQYF.